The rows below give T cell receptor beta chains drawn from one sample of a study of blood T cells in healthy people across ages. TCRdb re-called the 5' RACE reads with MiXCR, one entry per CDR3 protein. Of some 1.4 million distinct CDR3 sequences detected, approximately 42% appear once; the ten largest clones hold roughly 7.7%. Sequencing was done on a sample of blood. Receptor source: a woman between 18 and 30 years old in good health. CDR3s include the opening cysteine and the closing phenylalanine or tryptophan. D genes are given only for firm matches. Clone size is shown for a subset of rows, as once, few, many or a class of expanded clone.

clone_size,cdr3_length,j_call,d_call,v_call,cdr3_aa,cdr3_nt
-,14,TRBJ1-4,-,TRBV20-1,CSARPPEELGKLFF,TGCAGTGCTAGGCCACCCGAAGAGTTGGGGAAACTGTTTTTT
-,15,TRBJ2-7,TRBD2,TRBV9,CASSPVAGTFYEQYF,TGTGCCAGCAGCCCCGTAGCGGGTACCTTCTACGAGCAGTACTTC
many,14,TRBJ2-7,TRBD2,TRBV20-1,CSARALAGAYEQYF,TGCAGTGCTAGAGCTCTAGCGGGGGCCTACGAGCAGTACTTC
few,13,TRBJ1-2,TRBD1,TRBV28,CASSGDRAYGYTF,TGTGCCAGCAGTGGGGACAGAGCCTATGGCTACACCTTC
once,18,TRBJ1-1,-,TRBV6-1,CASSRPKEGWTMNTEAFF,TGTGCCAGCAGCCGCCCGAAAGAGGGTTGGACTATGAACACTGAAGCTTTCTTT
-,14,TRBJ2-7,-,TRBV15,CATSRAGRYNEQYF,TGTGCCACCAGCAGAGCGGGGCGTTACAATGAGCAGTACTTC
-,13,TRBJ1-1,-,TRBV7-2,CASRKTRGTEAFF,TGTGCCAGCAGAAAAACGCGGGGGACTGAAGCTTTCTTT
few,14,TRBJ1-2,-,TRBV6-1,CASSPSPGPYGYTF,TGTGCCAGCAGTCCCTCCCCCGGACCCTATGGCTACACCTTC
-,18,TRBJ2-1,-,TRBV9,CASSVKVGGTVSYNEQFF,TGTGCCAGCAGCGTAAAGGTGGGCGGGACAGTTAGCTACAATGAGCAGTTCTTC
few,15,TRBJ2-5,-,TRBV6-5,CASSYREGLGETQYF,TGTGCCAGCAGTTACAGAGAGGGCCTCGGAGAGACCCAGTACTTC
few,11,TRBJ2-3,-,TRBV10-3,CAVGPTDTQYF,TGTGCCGTGGGACCCACAGATACGCAGTATTTT
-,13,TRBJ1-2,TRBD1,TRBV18,CAGSPGDRRGYTF,TGTGCCGGCTCACCGGGGGACAGAAGGGGCTACACCTTC
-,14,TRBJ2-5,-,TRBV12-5,CASGLGNSQETQYF,TGTGCTAGTGGTTTAGGAAACAGCCAAGAGACCCAGTACTTC
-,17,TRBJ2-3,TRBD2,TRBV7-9,CASSSRLAGVTRDTQYF,TGTGCCAGCAGCTCCCGACTAGCGGGAGTAACAAGGGATACGCAGTATTTT
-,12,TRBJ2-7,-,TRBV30,CAWSVADYEQYF,TGTGCCTGGAGTGTCGCAGACTACGAGCAGTACTTC